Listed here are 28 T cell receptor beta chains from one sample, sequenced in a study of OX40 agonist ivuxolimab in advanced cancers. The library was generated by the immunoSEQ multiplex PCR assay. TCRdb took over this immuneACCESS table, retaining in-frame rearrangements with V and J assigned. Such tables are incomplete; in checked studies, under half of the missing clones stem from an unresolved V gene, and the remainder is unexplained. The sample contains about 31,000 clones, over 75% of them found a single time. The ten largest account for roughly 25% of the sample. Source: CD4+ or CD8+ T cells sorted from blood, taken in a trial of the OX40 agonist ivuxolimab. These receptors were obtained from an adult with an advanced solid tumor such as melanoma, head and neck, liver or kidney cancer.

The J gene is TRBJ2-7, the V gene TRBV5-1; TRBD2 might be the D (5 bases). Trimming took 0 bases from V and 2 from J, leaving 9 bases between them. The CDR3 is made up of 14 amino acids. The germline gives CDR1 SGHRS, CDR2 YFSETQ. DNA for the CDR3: TGCGCCAGCAGCTTGGCGACGGGGACCTACGAGCAGTACTTC. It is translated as CASSLATGTYEQYF.

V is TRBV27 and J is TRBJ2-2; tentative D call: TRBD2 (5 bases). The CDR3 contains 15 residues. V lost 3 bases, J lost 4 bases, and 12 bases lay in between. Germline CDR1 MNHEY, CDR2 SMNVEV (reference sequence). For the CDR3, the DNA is TGTGCCAGCAGTTTTTTTCGGGGAAGCACCGGGGAGCTGTTTTTT. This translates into CASSFFRGSTGELFF.

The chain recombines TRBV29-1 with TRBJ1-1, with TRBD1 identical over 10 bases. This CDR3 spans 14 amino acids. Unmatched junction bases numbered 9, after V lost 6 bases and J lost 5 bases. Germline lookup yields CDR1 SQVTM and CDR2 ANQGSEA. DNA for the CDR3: TGCAGCGTCGCCCGGGACAGGGGAGGGACTGAAGCTTTCTTT. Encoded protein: CSVARDRGGTEAFF.

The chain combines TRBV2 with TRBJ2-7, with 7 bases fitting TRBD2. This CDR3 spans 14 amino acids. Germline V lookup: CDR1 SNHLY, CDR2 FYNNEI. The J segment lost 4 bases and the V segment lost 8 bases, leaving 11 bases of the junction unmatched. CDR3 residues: CASQAQAGFYEQYF. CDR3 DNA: TGTGCCAGCCAAGCCCAAGCGGGGTTTTACGAGCAGTACTTC. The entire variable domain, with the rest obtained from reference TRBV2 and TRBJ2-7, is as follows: EPEVTQTPSHQVTQMGQEVILRCVPISNHLYFYWYRQILGQKVEFLVSFYNNEISEKSEIFDDQFSVERPDGSNFTLKIRSTKLEDSAMYFCASQAQAGFYEQYFGPGTRLTVT.

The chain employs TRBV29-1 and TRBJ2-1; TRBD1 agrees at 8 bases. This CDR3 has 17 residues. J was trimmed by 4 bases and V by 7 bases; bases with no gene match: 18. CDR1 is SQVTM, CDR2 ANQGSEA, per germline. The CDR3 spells CSANEGLGQGYYNEQFF. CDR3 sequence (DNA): TGCAGCGCCAACGAGGGTTTAGGACAGGGATATTACAATGAGCAGTTCTTC.

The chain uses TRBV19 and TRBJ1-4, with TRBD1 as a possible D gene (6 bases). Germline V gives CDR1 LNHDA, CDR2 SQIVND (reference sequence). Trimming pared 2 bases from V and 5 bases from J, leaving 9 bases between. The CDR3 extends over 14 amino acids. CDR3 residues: CASSIRGENEKLFF. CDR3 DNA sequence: TGTGCCAGTAGTATAAGGGGGGAGAATGAAAAACTGTTTTTT.

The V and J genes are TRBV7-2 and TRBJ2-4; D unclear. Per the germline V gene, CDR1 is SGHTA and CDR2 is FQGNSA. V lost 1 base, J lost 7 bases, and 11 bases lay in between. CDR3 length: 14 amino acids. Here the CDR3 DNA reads TGTGCCAGCAGCTTAGTGACCCCGTTCAACATTCAGTACTTC. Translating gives CASSLVTPFNIQYF. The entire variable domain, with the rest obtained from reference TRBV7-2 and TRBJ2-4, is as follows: GAGVSQSPSNKVTEKGKDVELRCDPISGHTALYWYRQSLGQGLEFLIYFQGNSAPDKSGLPSDRFSAERTGGSVSTLTIQRTQQEDSAVYLCASSLVTPFNIQYFGAGTRLSVL.

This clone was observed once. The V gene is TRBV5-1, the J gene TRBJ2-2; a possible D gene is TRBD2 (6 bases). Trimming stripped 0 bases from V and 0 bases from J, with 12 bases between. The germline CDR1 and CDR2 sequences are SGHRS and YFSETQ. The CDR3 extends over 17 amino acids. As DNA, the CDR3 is TGCGCCAGCAGCTTGGGAGCGGGTCTAACGAACACCGGGGAGCTGTTTTTT. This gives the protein CASSLGAGLTNTGELFF.

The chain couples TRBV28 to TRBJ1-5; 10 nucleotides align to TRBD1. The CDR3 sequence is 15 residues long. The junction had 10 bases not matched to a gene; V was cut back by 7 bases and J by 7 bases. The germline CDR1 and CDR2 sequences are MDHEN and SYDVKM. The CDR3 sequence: CASTHRGQGIQPQHF. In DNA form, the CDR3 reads TGTGCCAGCACCCACCGGGGACAGGGGATCCAGCCCCAGCATTTT.

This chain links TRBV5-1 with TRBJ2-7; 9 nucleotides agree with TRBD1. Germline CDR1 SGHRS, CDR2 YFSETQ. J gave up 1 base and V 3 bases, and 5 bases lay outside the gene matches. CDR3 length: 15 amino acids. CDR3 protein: CASSWGQGPSYEQYF. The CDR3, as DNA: TGCGCCAGCAGCTGGGGACAGGGTCCTTCCTACGAGCAGTACTTC.

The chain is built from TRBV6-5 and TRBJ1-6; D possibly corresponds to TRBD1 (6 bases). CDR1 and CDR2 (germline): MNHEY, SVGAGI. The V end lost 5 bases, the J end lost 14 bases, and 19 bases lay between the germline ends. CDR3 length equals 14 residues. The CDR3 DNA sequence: TGTGCCAGCAGTGCCGACAGGAACCTGAGGTCCCTCCACTTT. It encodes CASSADRNLRSLHF.

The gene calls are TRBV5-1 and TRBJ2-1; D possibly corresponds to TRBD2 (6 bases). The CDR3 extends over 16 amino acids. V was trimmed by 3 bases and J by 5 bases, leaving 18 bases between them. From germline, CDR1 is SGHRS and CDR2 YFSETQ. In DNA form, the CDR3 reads TGCGCCAGCAGCTGGGGGTTGGGTAGCGGAGACAATGAGCAGTTCTTC. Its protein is CASSWGLGSGDNEQFF.

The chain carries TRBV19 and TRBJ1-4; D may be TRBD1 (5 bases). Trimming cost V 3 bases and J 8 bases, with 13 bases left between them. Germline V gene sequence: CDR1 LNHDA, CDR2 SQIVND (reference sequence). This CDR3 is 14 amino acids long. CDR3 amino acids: CASSIQGLREKLFF. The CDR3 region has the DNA TGTGCCAGTAGTATCCAGGGCCTACGAGAAAAACTGTTTTTT.

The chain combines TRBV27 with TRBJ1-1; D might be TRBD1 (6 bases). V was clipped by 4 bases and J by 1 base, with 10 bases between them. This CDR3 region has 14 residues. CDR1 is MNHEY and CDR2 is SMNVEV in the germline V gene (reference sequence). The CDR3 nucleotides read TGTGCCAGCAGTTCCAGGGGCCCGAACACTGAAGCTTTCTTT. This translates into CASSSRGPNTEAFF.

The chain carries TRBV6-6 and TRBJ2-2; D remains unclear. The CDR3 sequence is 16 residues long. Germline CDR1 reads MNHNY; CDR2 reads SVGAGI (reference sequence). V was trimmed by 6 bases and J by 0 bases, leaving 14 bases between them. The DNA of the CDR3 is TGTGCCAGCAGCCGGCCATTTGGGGCGAACACCGGGGAGCTGTTTTTT. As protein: CASSRPFGANTGELFF.

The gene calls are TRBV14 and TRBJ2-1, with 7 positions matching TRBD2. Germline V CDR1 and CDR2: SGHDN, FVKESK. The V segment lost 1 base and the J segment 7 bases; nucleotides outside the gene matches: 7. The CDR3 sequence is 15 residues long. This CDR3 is CASSQVGGSRNEQFF. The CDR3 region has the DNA TGTGCCAGCAGCCAAGTCGGCGGGAGCAGGAATGAGCAGTTCTTC.

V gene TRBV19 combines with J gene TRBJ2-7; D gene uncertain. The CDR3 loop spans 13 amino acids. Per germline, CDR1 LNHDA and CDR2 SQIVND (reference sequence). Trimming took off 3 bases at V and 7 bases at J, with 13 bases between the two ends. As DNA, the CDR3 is TGTGCCAGTAGTATCATTGTCAGGCAAGAGCAGTACTTC. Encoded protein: CASSIIVRQEQYF.

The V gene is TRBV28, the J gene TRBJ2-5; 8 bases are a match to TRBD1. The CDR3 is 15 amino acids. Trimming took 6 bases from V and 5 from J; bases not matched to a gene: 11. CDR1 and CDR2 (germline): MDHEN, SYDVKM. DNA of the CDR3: TGTGCCAGCAGCCCCGGACAGGGTGGGTTGGAGACCCAGTACTTC. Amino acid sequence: CASSPGQGGLETQYF.

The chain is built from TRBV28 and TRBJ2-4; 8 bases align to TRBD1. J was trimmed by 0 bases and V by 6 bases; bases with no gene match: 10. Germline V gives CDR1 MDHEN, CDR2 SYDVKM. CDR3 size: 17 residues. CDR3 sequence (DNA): TGTGCCAGCAGGGGACAGGTTTCAAGAGAAGCCAAAAACATTCAGTACTTC. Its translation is CASRGQVSREAKNIQYF.

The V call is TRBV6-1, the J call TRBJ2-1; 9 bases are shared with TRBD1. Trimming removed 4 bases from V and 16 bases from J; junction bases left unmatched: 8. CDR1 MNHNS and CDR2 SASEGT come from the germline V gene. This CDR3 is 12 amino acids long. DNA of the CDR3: TGTGCCAGCAGTGGGGGACAGGGTTTGAACTTCTTC. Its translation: CASSGGQGLNFF.

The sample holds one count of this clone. The CDR3 region is CASSLRGDTQYF. Here the CDR3 DNA reads TGTGCCAGCAGCTTGAGAGGGGATACGCAGTATTTT. The J gene is TRBJ2-3, the V gene TRBV5-8; weak D call: TRBD2 (5 bases). This CDR3 is built from 12 residues. V was cut by 1 base and J by 6 bases, with 6 bases left in between. Germline lookup yields CDR1 SGHTS and CDR2 YDEGEE.

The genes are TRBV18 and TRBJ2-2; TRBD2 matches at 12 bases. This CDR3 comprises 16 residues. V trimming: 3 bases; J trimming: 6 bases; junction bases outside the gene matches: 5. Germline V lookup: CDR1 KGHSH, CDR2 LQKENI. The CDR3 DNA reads TGTGCCAGCTCACCGAGACTAGCGGGAGAAGCCGGGGAGCTGTTTTTT. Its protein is CASSPRLAGEAGELFF.

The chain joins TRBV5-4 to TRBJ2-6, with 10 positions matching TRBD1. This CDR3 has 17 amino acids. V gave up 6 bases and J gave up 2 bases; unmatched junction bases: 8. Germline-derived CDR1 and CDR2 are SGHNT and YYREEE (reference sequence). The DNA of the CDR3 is TGTGCCAGCATCAAGTGGACAGGGGGAACTGGGGCCAACGTCCTGACTTTC. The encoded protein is CASIKWTGGTGANVLTF. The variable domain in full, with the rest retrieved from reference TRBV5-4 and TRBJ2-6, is ETGVTQSPTHLIKTRGQQVTLRCSSQSGHNTVSWYQQALGQGPQFIFQYYREEENGRGNFPPRFSGLQFPNYSSELNVNALELDDSALYLCASIKWTGGTGANVLTFGAGSRLTVL.

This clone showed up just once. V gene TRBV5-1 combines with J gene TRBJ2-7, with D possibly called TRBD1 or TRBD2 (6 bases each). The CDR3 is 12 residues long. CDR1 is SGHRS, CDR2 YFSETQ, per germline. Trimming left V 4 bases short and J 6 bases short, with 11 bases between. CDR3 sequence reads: CASSPGAAEQYF. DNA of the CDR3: TGCGCCAGCAGCCCGGGGGCAGCCGAGCAGTACTTC. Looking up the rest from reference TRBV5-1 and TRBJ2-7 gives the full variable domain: KAGVTQTPRYLIKTRGQQVTLSCSPISGHRSVSWYQQTPGQGLQFLFEYFSETQRNKGNFPGRFSGRQFSNSRSEMNVSTLELGDSALYLCASSPGAAEQYFGPGTRLTVT.

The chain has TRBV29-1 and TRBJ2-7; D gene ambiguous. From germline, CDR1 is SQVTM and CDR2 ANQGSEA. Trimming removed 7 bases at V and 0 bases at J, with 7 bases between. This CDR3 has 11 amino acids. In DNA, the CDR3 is TGCAGCGCCCTGGACTCCTACGAGCAGTACTTC. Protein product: CSALDSYEQYF.

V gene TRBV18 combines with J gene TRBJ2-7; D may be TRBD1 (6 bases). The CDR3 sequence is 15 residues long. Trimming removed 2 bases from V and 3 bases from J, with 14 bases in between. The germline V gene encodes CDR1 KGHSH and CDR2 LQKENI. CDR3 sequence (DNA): TGTGCCAGCTCACCAGACATAGGGACAAACTACGAGCAGTACTTC. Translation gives CASSPDIGTNYEQYF.

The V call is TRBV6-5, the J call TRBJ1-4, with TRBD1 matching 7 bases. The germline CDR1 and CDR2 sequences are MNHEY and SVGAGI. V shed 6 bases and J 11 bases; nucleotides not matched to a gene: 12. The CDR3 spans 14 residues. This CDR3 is CASRSTGATGKLFF. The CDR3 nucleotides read TGTGCCAGCAGGTCCACAGGGGCCACCGGGAAACTGTTTTTT.

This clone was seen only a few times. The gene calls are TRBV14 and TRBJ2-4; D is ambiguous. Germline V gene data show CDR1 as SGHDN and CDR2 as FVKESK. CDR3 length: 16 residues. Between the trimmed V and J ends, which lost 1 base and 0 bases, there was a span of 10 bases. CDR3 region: CASSQGGYLAKNIQYF. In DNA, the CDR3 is TGTGCCAGCAGCCAAGGAGGTTACCTAGCCAAAAACATTCAGTACTTC.